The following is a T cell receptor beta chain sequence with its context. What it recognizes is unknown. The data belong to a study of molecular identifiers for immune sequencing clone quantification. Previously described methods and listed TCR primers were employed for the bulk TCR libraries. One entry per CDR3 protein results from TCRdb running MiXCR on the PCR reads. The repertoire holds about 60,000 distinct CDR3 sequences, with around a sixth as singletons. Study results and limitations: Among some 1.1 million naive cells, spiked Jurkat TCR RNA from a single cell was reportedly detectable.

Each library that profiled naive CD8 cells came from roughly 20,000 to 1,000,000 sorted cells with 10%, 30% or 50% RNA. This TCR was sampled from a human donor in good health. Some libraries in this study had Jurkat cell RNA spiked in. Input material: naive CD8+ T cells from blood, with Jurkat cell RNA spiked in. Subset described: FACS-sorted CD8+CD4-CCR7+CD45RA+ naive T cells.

The CDR3 loop is CASSLRLSYEQYF. The CDR3 nucleotides are TGTGCCAGCAGTTTACGACTATCCTACGAGCAGTACTTC. The chain has TRBV28 and TRBJ2-7, with a tentative D call TRBD2 (5 bases). V shed 2 bases and J shed 1 base, with 6 bases lying between them. The length of the CDR3 is 13 residues. The germline gives CDR1 MDHEN, CDR2 SYDVKM.